The 6 T cell receptor beta chains reported below all come from one sample, sequenced in a study of T cell responses to AZD1222 COVID-19 vaccine (dated by TCRdb to the early 2020s). Libraries came from the immunoSEQ multiplex PCR assay. The immuneACCESS repertoire file appears here via TCRdb, limited to in-frame rearrangements. These files lack a portion of the clones; in checked studies, under half of the deficit traces to unresolved V genes, and the cause of the others is not known. Within this sample are 90,000 to 120,000 clones, with about 90% of them counted one time only. The ten largest make up approximately 22% of the sample. According to the study, the label for this sample's time point signals: baseline before first vaccination. The specimen was peripheral blood, collected on day 0 of AZD1222 vaccination. Source of these receptors: an adult in good health.

V gene TRBV27 combines with J gene TRBJ1-5, with D uncertain. Germline V gene data show CDR1 as MNHEY and CDR2 as SMNVEV (reference sequence). The CDR3 runs to 15 residues. Trimming stripped 3 bases from V and 4 bases from J, with 13 bases between. In DNA form, the CDR3 reads TGTGCCAGCAGTTTTGGTATGGAAGGGAATCAGCCCCAGCATTTT. Encoded protein: CASSFGMEGNQPQHF.

The chain recombines TRBV12-5 with TRBJ2-3; the D gene is possibly TRBD2 (6 bases). Trimming pared 0 bases from V and 3 bases from J, leaving 16 bases between. The CDR3 consists of 17 residues. Germline V gene data show CDR1 as LGHNT and CDR2 as FRNRAP. CDR3 sequence (DNA): TGTGCTAGTGGTTTGGTGTGGCGGCCGGGGACTACAGATACGCAGTATTTT. Translated: CASGLVWRPGTTDTQYF. The whole variable domain, remainder taken from reference TRBV12-5 and TRBJ2-3, is DARVTQTPRHKVTEMGQEVTMRCQPILGHNTVFWYRQTMMQGLELLAYFRNRAPLDDSGMPKDRFSAEMPDATLATLKIQPSEPRDSAVYFCASGLVWRPGTTDTQYFGPGTRLTVL.

The chain couples TRBV7-3 to TRBJ2-3; D not certain. The V end was cut by 3 bases, the J end by 1 base, with 8 bases between. The CDR3 extends over 14 amino acids. The germline CDR1 and CDR2 sequences are SGHTA and FQGTGA. In DNA form, the CDR3 reads TGTGCCAGCAGCTTCCGACACCGCACAGATACGCAGTATTTT. It translates to CASSFRHRTDTQYF.

The CDR3 region has the DNA TGCGCCAGCAGCTTGTATTCTCAAGGGGAAACTGGAAACACCATATATTTT. Translated: CASSLYSQGETGNTIYF. The rearrangement links TRBV5-1 to TRBJ1-3, with D possibly TRBD1 on 5 matching bases. The ends were cut back, 1 base at V and 2 bases at J, with 16 bases in the middle. Looked up from germline, CDR1 is SGHRS and CDR2 is YFSETQ. The CDR3 loop spans 17 amino acids.

This chain uses TRBV4-2 with TRBJ1-4; no clear D gene. Germline V lookup: CDR1 LGHNA, CDR2 YNFKEQ. This CDR3 is 14 amino acids long. Trimming shortened V by 4 bases and J by 4 bases, and 10 bases separated the two germline ends. CDR3 protein: CASSPRSGNEKLFF. The CDR3 nucleotides are TGTGCCAGCAGCCCAAGGAGCGGTAATGAAAAACTGTTTTTT.

The gene calls are TRBV9 and TRBJ2-3, with TRBD1 identical over 10 bases. V gave up 6 bases and J gave up 4 bases; unmatched junction bases: 14. CDR3 length: 17 residues. Germline CDR1 and CDR2: SGDLS and YYNGEE. CDR3 in amino acids: CASNPRGTGAVADTQYF. The CDR3 DNA reads as TGTGCCAGCAACCCCCGGGGGACAGGGGCTGTGGCAGATACGCAGTATTTT.